This T cell receptor (beta chain) comes out of a study of PD-L1 blockade in urothelial cancer. This CDR3 has 15 residues. Looked up from germline, CDR1 is MDHEN and CDR2 is SYDVKM. V lost 5 bases and J lost 0, with 10 bases in between. Overall study findings and caveats: Below-median pretreatment blood TCR clonality was a predictor of better survival. Those with durable benefit had larger increases in tumor-associated blood clones at 3 weeks.

Using immunoSEQ multiplex PCR, the repertoire was profiled, and TCRdb retains in-frame clones only, with some absent. The table records 100,000 to 150,000 clones, about 84% of them present only once. Documented time point: peripheral blood 6 weeks after treatment start. Each patient's cancer was a locally advanced or metastatic urothelial carcinoma. As for this clone: The antigen remains unidentified.

The TCR originated in a man aged 45-65 years with urothelial cancer. The chain recombines TRBV28 with TRBJ1-4; no firm D call. Sequences were derived from PBMCs, sampled around atezolizumab (anti-PD-L1) treatment. The DNA of the CDR3 is TGTGCCAGCAGTCCTCCGACAACAACTAATGAAAAACTGTTTTTT. This encodes CASSPPTTTNEKLFF.